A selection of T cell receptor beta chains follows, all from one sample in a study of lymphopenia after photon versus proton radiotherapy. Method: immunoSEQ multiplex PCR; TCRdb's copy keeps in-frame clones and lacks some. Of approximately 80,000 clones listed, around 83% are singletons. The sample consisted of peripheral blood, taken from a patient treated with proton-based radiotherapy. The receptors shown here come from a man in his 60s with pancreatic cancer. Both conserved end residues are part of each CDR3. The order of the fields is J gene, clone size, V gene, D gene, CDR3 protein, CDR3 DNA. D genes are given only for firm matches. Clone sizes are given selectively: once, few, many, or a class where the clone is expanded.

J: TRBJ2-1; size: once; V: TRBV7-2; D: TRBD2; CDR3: CASSSLNSGNYNEQFF; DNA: TGTGCCAGCAGCTCCCTGAATAGCGGGAATTACAATGAGCAGTTCTTC
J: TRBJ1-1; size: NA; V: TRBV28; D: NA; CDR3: CASSLSPGSVNTEAFF; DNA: TGTGCCAGCAGTTTATCCCCGGGCTCAGTGAACACTGAAGCTTTCTTT
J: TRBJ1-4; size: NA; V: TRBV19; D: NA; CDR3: CASSMLPGVNEKLFF; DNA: TGTGCCAGTAGTATGCTTCCGGGGGTGAATGAAAAACTGTTTTTT
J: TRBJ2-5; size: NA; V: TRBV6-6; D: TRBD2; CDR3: CASTDWTSGFQETQYF; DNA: TGTGCCAGCACCGATTGGACTAGCGGGTTCCAAGAGACCCAGTACTTC
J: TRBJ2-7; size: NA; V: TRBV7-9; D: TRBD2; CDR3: CASSRWGTSGRSSEQYF; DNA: TGTGCCAGCAGCCGTTGGGGGACTAGCGGGAGGTCCAGCGAGCAGTACTTC
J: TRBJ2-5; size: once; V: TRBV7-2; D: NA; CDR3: CASSLGSLETQYF; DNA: TGTGCCAGCAGCTTGGGGAGTCTGGAGACCCAGTACTTC
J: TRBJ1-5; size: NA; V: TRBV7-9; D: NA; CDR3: CASSLTGGPNQPQHF; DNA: TGTGCCAGCAGCCTTACGGGTGGTCCTAACCAGCCCCAGCATTTT
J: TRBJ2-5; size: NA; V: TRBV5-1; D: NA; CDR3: CASSNSGTFRETQYF; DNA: TGCGCCAGCAGCAACTCTGGGACATTCCGAGAGACCCAGTACTTC
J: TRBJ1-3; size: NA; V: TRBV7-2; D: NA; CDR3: CASSGHGNTIYF; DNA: TGTGCCAGCAGCGGACATGGAAACACCATATATTTT
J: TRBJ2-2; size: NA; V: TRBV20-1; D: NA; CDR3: CSVRFTGELFF; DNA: TGCAGTGTCCGTTTCACCGGGGAGCTGTTTTTT
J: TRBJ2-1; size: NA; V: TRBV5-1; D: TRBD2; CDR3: CASRRTSGNKAEQFF; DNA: TGCGCCAGCAGACGGACTAGCGGGAATAAGGCTGAGCAGTTCTTC
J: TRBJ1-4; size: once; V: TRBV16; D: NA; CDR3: CASSPSAGFGEKLFF; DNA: TGTGCCAGCAGCCCTTCGGCCGGATTCGGGGAAAAACTGTTTTTT
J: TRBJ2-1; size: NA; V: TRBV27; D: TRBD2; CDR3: CASRASGSSYNEQFF; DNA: TGTGCCAGCAGAGCTAGCGGGAGCTCCTACAATGAGCAGTTCTTC
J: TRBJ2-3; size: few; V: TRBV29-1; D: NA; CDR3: CSVGDRPGRDTQYF; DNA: TGCAGCGTCGGGGACAGACCCGGGAGAGATACGCAGTATTTT
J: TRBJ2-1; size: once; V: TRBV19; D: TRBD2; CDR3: CASSITLANDEQFF; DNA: TGTGCCAGTAGTATAACACTAGCGAACGATGAGCAGTTCTTC
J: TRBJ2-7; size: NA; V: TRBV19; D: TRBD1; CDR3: CASKDRGPYEQYF; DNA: TGTGCCAGTAAAGACAGGGGCCCCTACGAGCAGTACTTC
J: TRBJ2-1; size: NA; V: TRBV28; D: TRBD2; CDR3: CASSGIGTSGAISSYNEQFF; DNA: TGTGCCAGCAGTGGAATCGGGACTAGCGGGGCTATTAGCTCCTACAATGAGCAGTTCTTC
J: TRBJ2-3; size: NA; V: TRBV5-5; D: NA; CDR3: CASSGRADTQYF; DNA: TGTGCCAGCAGCGGACGGGCAGATACGCAGTATTTT
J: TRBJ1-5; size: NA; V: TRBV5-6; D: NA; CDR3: CASSFGAFGNQPQHF; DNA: TGTGCCAGCAGCTTCGGGGCGTTTGGCAATCAGCCCCAGCATTTT
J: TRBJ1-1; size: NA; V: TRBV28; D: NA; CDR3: CASSFLVLGQSNTEAFF; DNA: TGTGCCAGCAGTTTTTTGGTTTTGGGGCAGTCAAACACTGAAGCTTTCTTT
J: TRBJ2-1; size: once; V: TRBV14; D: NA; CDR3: CASSPVGLQGYNEQFF; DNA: TGTGCCAGCAGCCCCGTGGGACTCCAGGGGTACAATGAGCAGTTCTTC
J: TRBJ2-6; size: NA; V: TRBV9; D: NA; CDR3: CASSVQTASGANVLTF; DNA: TGTGCCAGCAGCGTTCAGACAGCCTCTGGGGCCAACGTCCTGACTTTC
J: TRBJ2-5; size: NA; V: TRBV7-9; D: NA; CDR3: CASSLALRGAGETQYF; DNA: TGTGCCAGCAGTCTCGCCTTGCGCGGGGCCGGAGAGACCCAGTACTTC
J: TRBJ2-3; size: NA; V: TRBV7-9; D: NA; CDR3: CASSVEPFGGDTQYF; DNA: TGTGCCAGCAGTGTAGAGCCCTTCGGTGGAGATACGCAGTATTTT
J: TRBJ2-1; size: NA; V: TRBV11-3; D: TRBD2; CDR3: CASSFRTGGRNEQFF; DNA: TGTGCCAGCAGCTTTCGAACGGGAGGGCGGAATGAGCAGTTCTTC
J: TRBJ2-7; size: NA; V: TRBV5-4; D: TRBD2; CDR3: CASSLEASGASSYEQYF; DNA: TGTGCCAGCAGCTTGGAAGCTAGCGGGGCCAGCTCCTACGAGCAGTACTTC
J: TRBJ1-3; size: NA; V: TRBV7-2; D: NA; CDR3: CASSLVFSGNTIYF; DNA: TGTGCCAGCAGCTTAGTTTTCTCTGGAAACACCATATATTTT
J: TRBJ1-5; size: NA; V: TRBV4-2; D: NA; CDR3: CASSQKGDSNQPQHF; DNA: TGTGCCAGCAGCCAGAAAGGTGATAGCAATCAGCCCCAGCATTTT
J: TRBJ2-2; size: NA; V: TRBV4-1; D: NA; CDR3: CASKGGGELNTGELFF; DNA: TGCGCCAGCAAAGGCGGTGGGGAGCTAAACACCGGGGAGCTGTTTTTT
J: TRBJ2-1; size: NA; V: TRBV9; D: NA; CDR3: CASSAAIFLGEQFF; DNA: TGTGCCAGCAGCGCCGCTATATTCTTGGGTGAGCAGTTCTTC
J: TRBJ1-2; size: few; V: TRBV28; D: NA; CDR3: CASSSNYGYTF; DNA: TGTGCCAGCAGTAGTAACTATGGCTACACCTTC
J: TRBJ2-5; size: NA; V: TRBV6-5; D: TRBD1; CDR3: CASSPRTGRYETQYF; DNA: TGTGCCAGCAGCCCTCGGACAGGGCGTTACGAGACCCAGTACTTC
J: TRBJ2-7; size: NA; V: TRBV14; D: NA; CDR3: CASSQGLGSSTYEQYF; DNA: TGTGCCAGCAGCCAAGGCTTGGGCTCCTCTACCTACGAGCAGTACTTC
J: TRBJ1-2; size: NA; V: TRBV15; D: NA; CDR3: CATSIRQENYGYTF; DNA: TGTGCCACCAGCATTCGACAGGAAAACTATGGCTACACCTTC